What follows are 16 T cell receptor beta chains derived from one specimen sequenced in a study of chronic HIV infection and antiretroviral therapy. Using its own MiXCR run on the 5' RACE reads, TCRdb lists one record per CDR3 protein. This table holds fewer than 40,000 distinct CDR3 sequences, more than 7.5% found once. Source material: peripheral blood. The receptors shown here come from an adult who had HIV and had not received antiretroviral therapy, or was an uninfected healthy control (not recorded which).

V and J are TRBV20-1 and TRBJ1-6; the match to TRBD1 covers 8 bases. CDR1 is DFQATT and CDR2 is SNEGSKA in the germline V gene (reference sequence). The CDR3 spans 15 residues. V trimming: 0 bases; J trimming: 7 bases; junction bases outside the gene matches: 5. The CDR3 DNA reads as TGCAGTGCTAGAGAAATGACAGGGGACAATTCACCCCTCCACTTT. Amino acid sequence: CSAREMTGDNSPLHF.

Only a few counts were recorded for this clonotype. The chain has TRBV4-3 and TRBJ2-3; 9 nucleotides line up with TRBD1. Per germline, CDR1 LGHNA and CDR2 YSLEER. This CDR3 spans 15 amino acids. J lost 5 bases, V lost 5 bases, and 8 bases had no gene match. DNA for the CDR3: TGCGCCAGCAGCGGGACAGGGAGGGTTAGAGATACGCAGTATTTT. Translation gives CASSGTGRVRDTQYF.

In its sample, this clonotype was seen a few times. This chain connects TRBV7-6 to TRBJ2-6; 11 bases are a match to TRBD1. Per the germline V gene, CDR1 is SGHVS and CDR2 is FNYEAQ. CDR3 length: 19 residues. With V trimmed by 7 bases and J by 1 base, 12 bases remained unmatched. The CDR3 sequence: CASNHPNGQGASGANVLTF. CDR3 nucleotides: TGTGCCAGCAACCATCCAAATGGACAGGGGGCATCTGGGGCCAACGTCCTGACTTTC.

The chain combines TRBV20-1 with TRBJ2-3; D not certain. V was pared by 6 bases and J by 6 bases, with 13 bases between. The germline V gene encodes CDR1 DFQATT and CDR2 SNEGSKA (reference sequence). This CDR3 is 12 amino acids long. The CDR3 sequence is CSATDVGDTQYF. DNA for the CDR3: TGCAGTGCCACTGATGTGGGGGATACGCAGTATTTT.

This clonotype has only a few counts. The chain is built from TRBV29-1 and TRBJ1-4; 7 nucleotides align to TRBD1. From germline, CDR1 is SQVTM and CDR2 ANQGSEA. The V segment lost 7 bases and the J segment 8 bases; nucleotides outside the gene matches: 10. This CDR3 is 13 amino acids long. DNA for the CDR3: TGCAGCGCCCGGGCCCAGGGGGACGAAAAACTGTTTTTT. Its protein is CSARAQGDEKLFF. Together with reference TRBV29-1 and TRBJ1-4, the CDR3 gives the full variable domain: SAVISQKPSRDICQRGTSLTIQCQVDSQVTMMFWYRQQPGQSLTLIATANQGSEATYESGFVIDKFPISRPNLTFSTLTVSNMSPEDSSIYLCSARAQGDEKLFFGSGTQLSVL.

This clonotype was seen at least ten times. The rearrangement uses TRBV29-1 and TRBJ1-1; 7 bases line up with TRBD1. Germline assignment: CDR1 SQVTM and CDR2 ANQGSEA. V shed 7 bases, J shed 5 bases, and the junction held 4 bases outside the gene matches. CDR3 length: 11 amino acids. CDR3 residues: CSGNRGTEAFF. The CDR3 DNA reads TGCAGCGGGAACAGGGGTACTGAAGCTTTCTTT.

A few counts support this clonotype. CDR3 nucleotides: TGCAGTGCTAGTCCGGGACCGAGAAATCAGCCCCAGCATTTT. It encodes CSASPGPRNQPQHF. The J gene is TRBJ1-5, the V gene TRBV20-1, with a tentative D call TRBD1 (5 bases). Between the trimmed V and J ends, which lost 3 bases and 4 bases, there was a span of 13 bases. The CDR3 is made up of 14 amino acids. Germline V gene data show CDR1 as DFQATT and CDR2 as SNEGSKA (reference sequence).

The chain couples TRBV18 to TRBJ2-7; 7 nucleotides agree with TRBD1. CDR1 is KGHSH, CDR2 LQKENI, per germline. Trimming cost V 3 bases and J 0 bases; bases outside gene matches: 5. The CDR3 consists of 15 residues. This chain's CDR3 is CASSPTGDRSYEQYF. CDR3 DNA sequence: TGTGCCAGCTCACCTACAGGGGACCGCTCCTACGAGCAGTACTTC.

The table lists this clonotype with a few counts. This sequence joins TRBV7-2 and TRBJ1-2, with 7 positions matching TRBD1. With V trimmed by 5 bases and J by 6 bases, 12 bases remained unmatched. The germline gives CDR1 SGHTA, CDR2 FQGNSA. The CDR3 sequence is 15 residues long. CDR3 region: CASSAYRGLGNGYTF. CDR3 DNA: TGTGCCAGCAGCGCCTACAGGGGCCTCGGAAATGGCTACACCTTC.

This clonotype has only a few counts. The chain employs TRBV20-1 and TRBJ2-1, with 9 nucleotides matching TRBD2. The germline V gene encodes CDR1 DFQATT and CDR2 SNEGSKA (reference sequence). The ends lost 0 bases at V and 4 bases at J; junction bases unmatched: 10. The CDR3 consists of 17 residues. The CDR3 sequence is CSARDRAGGPTYNEQFF. The CDR3 DNA sequence: TGCAGTGCTAGAGATCGGGCGGGAGGGCCGACATACAATGAGCAGTTCTTC.

A few counts support this clonotype. The rearrangement links TRBV28 to TRBJ2-2; 9 nucleotides align to TRBD2. The CDR3 runs to 17 residues. Germline V gives CDR1 MDHEN, CDR2 SYDVKM. Trimming removed 2 bases from V and 4 bases from J; junction bases left unmatched: 8. The CDR3 reads CASSLGLAGVVTGELFF. In DNA, the CDR3 is TGTGCCAGCAGTTTAGGCTTAGCGGGAGTGGTCACCGGGGAGCTGTTTTTT.

A remark on this clonotype: A much larger clone sits a single nucleotide away, making a read error possible. This sequence joins TRBV20-1 and TRBJ2-2, with TRBD2 matching over 9 bases. From germline, CDR1 is DFQATT and CDR2 SNEGSKA (reference sequence). Trimming at V came to 3 bases and at J to 6 bases, leaving 11 bases not matched to a gene. There are 16 residues in the CDR3. The CDR3 bases are TGCAGTGCTAGGGATAAGGCTAGCGGGATTTCCGGGGAGCTGTTTTTT. Residues: CSARDKASGISGELFF.

V gene TRBV2 combines with J gene TRBJ2-5; TRBD2 matches at 12 bases. The CDR3 totals 15 residues. Germline V CDR1 and CDR2: SNHLY, FYNNEI. The J segment lost 7 bases and the V segment lost 2 bases, leaving 5 bases of the junction unmatched. The CDR3 DNA reads as TGTGCCAGCAGTGAACTAGCGGGAGGGCCTTCGACCCAGTACTTC. It is translated as CASSELAGGPSTQYF.

This clonotype was counted ten times or more. The chain couples TRBV5-6 to TRBJ2-7; tentative D call: TRBD1 (5 bases). Trimming removed 5 bases at V and 6 bases at J, with 15 bases between. CDR1 and CDR2 (germline): SGHDT, YYEEEE. This CDR3 has 13 amino acids. As DNA, the CDR3 is TGTGCCAGCAGTTTATCCCTAAGGGGCGAGCAGTACTTC. It encodes CASSLSLRGEQYF.

Ten or more counts support this clonotype. The chain carries TRBV29-1 and TRBJ1-5, with D unclear. V was shortened by 0 bases and J by 12 bases, with 9 bases between the two germline ends. CDR3 length: 11 residues. Germline loops: CDR1 SQVTM, CDR2 ANQGSEA. The CDR3 is CSVEDMGSQHF. CDR3 sequence (DNA): TGCAGCGTTGAAGATATGGGTAGCCAGCATTTT.

Many counts were recorded for this clonotype. The chain employs TRBV4-2 and TRBJ2-2; D ambiguous. V lost 0 bases to trimming and J lost 0 bases, with 8 bases between them. CDR3 length: 16 amino acids. CDR1 LGHNA and CDR2 YNFKEQ come from the germline V gene. The CDR3: CASSQENEANTGELFF. The DNA for the CDR3 is TGTGCCAGCAGCCAAGAAAACGAGGCGAACACCGGGGAGCTGTTTTTT.